This T cell receptor (beta chain) derives from a study of control samples from healthy donors and cancer patients. CDR1 is MNHEY, CDR2 SMNVEV, per germline (reference sequence). CDR3 size: 14 residues. V lost 6 bases and J lost 6, with 17 bases in between. This clone was seen once. Using immunoSEQ multiplex PCR, the repertoire was profiled, and TCRdb retains in-frame clones only, with some absent. Of 150,000 or so clones listed, approximately 93% are singletons. The sequence was obtained from a man aged 18 to 30 in good health. The J gene is TRBJ1-1, the V gene TRBV27; no firm D call. The material sequenced was blood. This CDR3 reads CASSRQKSVPEAFF. CDR3 in DNA: TGTGCCAGCAGCCGCCAGAAGAGCGTTCCTGAAGCTTTCTTT.